This is a list of T cell receptor beta chains from one sample in a study of OX40 agonist ivuxolimab in advanced cancers. Libraries were prepared by immunoSEQ multiplex PCR; TCRdb keeps only in-frame clonotypes and omits some of them. This table has fewer than 50,000 clones, roughly 90% appearing once. The sequencing used CD4+ or CD8+ T cells sorted from blood, collected in a trial of the OX40 agonist ivuxolimab. All receptors come from an adult with an advanced solid tumor such as melanoma, head and neck, liver or kidney cancer. Each CDR3 is given with its conserved first and last residue. Expanded clones are given a class, and other clones once, few, many or no size at all.

abundance,j_gene,v_gene,CDR3aa
.,TRBJ2-2,TRBV19,CASTPPMGGYGELFF
.,TRBJ2-7,TRBV2,CAIELGVYEQYF
.,TRBJ2-3,TRBV4-2,CASRSSGRARTDTQYF
.,TRBJ1-2,TRBV28,CASSAPQTQANYGYTF
.,TRBJ2-7,TRBV5-1,CASTWDKPYEQYF
few,TRBJ2-2,TRBV7-9,CASREESGGIVGELFF
.,TRBJ1-6,TRBV4-1,CASTPSGSYNSPLHF
.,TRBJ1-5,TRBV2,CASRVRANSNQPQHF
.,TRBJ1-1,TRBV10-3,CAISEFRTEAFF
.,TRBJ2-7,TRBV5-4,CASSLLEALPYEQYF
.,TRBJ1-1,TRBV19,CASSISLSRTEAFF
.,TRBJ1-4,TRBV7-9,CASSLGVRKLFF
.,TRBJ1-5,TRBV6-1,CASRILQGNQPQHF
.,TRBJ2-1,TRBV19,CASSIGVRPGLEYNEQFF
.,TRBJ2-7,TRBV5-1,CASSQKGQGKVFHSYEQYF